This T cell receptor beta chain emerged from a study of technical replicates of blood from several donors. Assay: immunoSEQ multiplex PCR; the TCRdb copy retains only in-frame clones and omits some. The table has more than 70,000 clones, approximately 90% seen once. The CDR3 sequence is 13 residues long. V gave up 7 bases and J gave up 8 bases; unmatched junction bases: 7. The germline V gene has CDR1 SNHLY and CDR2 FYNNEI. This sequence originates from a human donor in good health. The chain employs TRBV2 and TRBJ2-1; 8 positions agree with TRBD2. Specimen: T cells isolated from PBMCs. The CDR3 loop is CASTREGPDEQFF. As DNA, the CDR3 is TGTGCCAGCACTCGGGAGGGCCCAGATGAGCAGTTCTTC.